One sample yielded the 15 T cell receptor beta chains listed below, sequenced in a study of shared clonotypes between healthy human individuals. The table came from immunoSEQ multiplex PCR; TCRdb's copy has only in-frame clones and leaves some out. The sample consists of around 700,000 clones, more than 70% of them appearing once. Source material: memory CD4+ T cells sorted from blood. Subset defined: CD45RA-negative fraction. Source of these receptors: a woman aged 30 to 39 in good health.

The chain carries TRBV6-6 and TRBJ2-7; 8 bases align to TRBD1. There are 15 residues in the CDR3. Germline V lookup: CDR1 MNHNY, CDR2 SVGAGI (reference sequence). V shed 3 bases, J shed 1 base, and the junction held 5 bases outside the gene matches. The CDR3 spells CASSYQGQGSYEQYF. Written as DNA, the CDR3 is TGTGCCAGCAGTTATCAAGGACAGGGTTCCTACGAGCAGTACTTC.

About this clone: Other DNA sequences within the sample encode an identical CDR3. The chain has TRBV7-9 and TRBJ1-1; D call uncertain. The CDR3 covers 15 residues. Trimming removed 3 bases at V and 7 bases at J, with 18 bases between. Germline V CDR1 and CDR2: SEHNR, FQNEAQ (reference sequence). The CDR3 nucleotides read TGTGCCAGCAGCTTTGTGGGTTTATCCGGAAATGAAGCTTTCTTT. This codes for CASSFVGLSGNEAFF.

The chain couples TRBV30 to TRBJ1-5; D not resolved. Germline V CDR1 and CDR2: GTSNPN, SVGIG (reference sequence). V was clipped by 1 base and J by 4 bases, with 8 bases between them. The length of the CDR3 is 13 residues. For the CDR3, the DNA is TGTGCCTGGAGTGGGGCTCCAAATCAGCCCCAGCATTTT. Its translation is CAWSGAPNQPQHF.

Only one count was recorded for this clone. V gene TRBV29-1 combines with J gene TRBJ1-6, with a possible D match to TRBD1 (5 bases). Germline V gene lookup returns CDR1 SQVTM and CDR2 ANQGSEA. With 1 base removed from V and 0 bases from J, the gap between germline ends came to 16 bases. There are 18 residues in the CDR3. CDR3 nucleotide sequence: TGCAGCGTTGAAGGAGGGGTCCTTACACTCTCCTATAATTCACCCCTCCACTTT. This translates into CSVEGGVLTLSYNSPLHF.

The V call is TRBV14, the J call TRBJ2-7; 12 bases line up with TRBD1. The trim removed 3 bases at V and 6 bases at J, leaving 9 bases unmatched. The germline V gene encodes CDR1 SGHDN and CDR2 FVKESK. This CDR3 region has 16 residues. CDR3 sequence (DNA): TGTGCCAGCAGCCATGGAGCCGGGACAGGGGGCGGCGAGCAGTACTTC. Translation gives CASSHGAGTGGGEQYF.

J is TRBJ1-1 and V is TRBV4-1; TRBD1 matches 7 bases. Looked up from germline, CDR1 is MGHRA and CDR2 is YSYEKL. This CDR3 has 13 residues. Losses at the gene ends were 8 bases for V and 0 bases for J; bases not matched to a gene: 3. The CDR3 DNA follows: TGCGCCAGCGGGGACAGATTGAACACTGAAGCTTTCTTT. This gives the protein CASGDRLNTEAFF.

The V call is TRBV5-8, the J call TRBJ1-5; 8 positions agree with TRBD1. The CDR3 loop spans 15 amino acids. The junction had 5 bases not matched to a gene; V was cut back by 3 bases and J by 3 bases. CDR1 is SGHTS, CDR2 YDEGEE, per germline. Here the CDR3 DNA reads TGTGCCAGCAGCTCGGGACAGGCGTTCAATCAGCCCCAGCATTTT. Translation: CASSSGQAFNQPQHF.

CDR3 in DNA: TGTGCCAGCTCACCGGAGACACTCGAAAAACTGTTTTTT. Its translation: CASSPETLEKLFF. V and J are TRBV18 and TRBJ1-4; unclear D gene. The V gene's germline CDR1 is KGHSH and CDR2 LQKENI. The length of the CDR3 is 13 residues. V shed 3 bases and J shed 8 bases, with 10 bases lying between them.

V and J are TRBV29-1 and TRBJ2-5, with TRBD1 identical over 9 bases. The ends lost 5 bases at V and 5 bases at J; junction bases unmatched: 3. This CDR3 region has 12 residues. In germline, CDR1 is SQVTM, CDR2 ANQGSEA. DNA for the CDR3: TGCAGCGTTAAACAGGGGGCTGAGACCCAGTACTTC. Amino acid sequence: CSVKQGAETQYF.

This clone was seen more than once but under ten times. This chain connects TRBV18 to TRBJ2-7; 9 nucleotides agree with TRBD2. Germline V gives CDR1 KGHSH, CDR2 LQKENI. The CDR3 loop spans 15 amino acids. V lost 6 bases, J lost 1 base, and 7 bases stayed unmatched. CDR3 sequence: CASSFLAGSSYEQYF. The CDR3 nucleotides read TGTGCCAGCTCGTTCCTAGCGGGATCATCCTACGAGCAGTACTTC. Together with reference TRBV18 and TRBJ2-7, the CDR3 gives the full variable domain: NAGVMQNPRHLVRRRGQEARLRCSPMKGHSHVYWYRQLPEEGLKFMVYLQKENIIDESGMPKERFSAEFPKEGPSILRIQQVVRGDSAAYFCASSFLAGSSYEQYFGPGTRLTVT.

This rearrangement joins TRBV28 to TRBJ1-1; D unresolved. The length of the CDR3 is 14 residues. Trimming took 3 bases from V and 3 from J, leaving 11 bases between them. Germline V gene data show CDR1 as MDHEN and CDR2 as SYDVKM. The CDR3 here is CASSFIAEYTEAFF. The CDR3 nucleotides are TGTGCCAGCAGTTTTATCGCTGAGTACACTGAAGCTTTCTTT.

This chain connects TRBV29-1 to TRBJ2-3; TRBD1 matches 9 bases. Germline assignment: CDR1 SQVTM and CDR2 ANQGSEA. There are 12 residues in the CDR3. The trim removed 3 bases at V and 9 bases at J, leaving 4 bases unmatched. DNA for the CDR3: TGCAGCGTTGACCGACAGGGGGGGACGCAGTATTTT. Protein sequence: CSVDRQGGTQYF.

The chain has TRBV6-5 and TRBJ2-7; D is possibly TRBD1 or TRBD2 (6 bases each). Germline lookup yields CDR1 MNHEY and CDR2 SVGAGI. Trimming removed 4 bases at V and 7 bases at J, with 17 bases between. This CDR3 is 14 amino acids long. CDR3 coding DNA: TGTGCCAGCAGTTTAAAGGGGGACTTGAGAGAGCAGTACTTC. This translates into CASSLKGDLREQYF.

The chain carries TRBV28 and TRBJ2-3, with TRBD2 matching over 7 bases. The CDR3 totals 17 residues. The V and J ends lost 0 bases and 3 bases, in that order; junction bases with no gene match: 9. CDR1 is MDHEN, CDR2 SYDVKM, per germline. The chain's CDR3 is CASSLWSGRGATDTQYF. DNA of the CDR3: TGTGCCAGCAGTTTATGGAGTGGGAGGGGTGCGACAGATACGCAGTATTTT.

This clone was counted a few times. This CDR3 is CASSPRRSETDTQYF. In DNA, the CDR3 is TGTGCCAGCTCACCACGGCGGTCCGAGACAGATACGCAGTATTTT. This chain connects TRBV18 to TRBJ2-3; D is unclear. Per germline, CDR1 KGHSH and CDR2 LQKENI. The CDR3 runs to 15 residues. V lost 1 base and J 3 bases, leaving 11 bases between the germline ends.